These T cell receptor beta chains were read from a single sample in a study of T cells in Graves' hyperthyroidism and ophthalmopathy. Each CDR3 protein is one row after TCRdb ran MiXCR on the multiplex PCR reads. The table records roughly 400,000 distinct CDR3 sequences, 25% of them present only once. The sample comprised blood. Every receptor here comes from a man in his fifties with Graves' hyperthyroidism. CDR3s leave out the opening cysteine and the closing phenylalanine or tryptophan. Each record gives: CDR3 protein, J gene, V gene, CDR3 length.

CDR3 protein: ASSLDVVLAGVEQY
J gene: TRBJ2-7
V gene: TRBV7-2
CDR3 length: 14

CDR3 protein: ASSVVTGHGYT
J gene: TRBJ1-2
V gene: TRBV9
CDR3 length: 11

CDR3 protein: ASSSGGQGRYGYT
J gene: TRBJ1-2
V gene: TRBV9
CDR3 length: 13

CDR3 protein: SVGTSGFSGWDNEQF
J gene: TRBJ2-1
V gene: TRBV29-1
CDR3 length: 15

CDR3 protein: ASSLQGIGNQPQH
J gene: TRBJ1-5
V gene: TRBV5-1
CDR3 length: 13

CDR3 protein: ASRYRDRREQPQH
J gene: TRBJ1-5
V gene: TRBV28
CDR3 length: 13

CDR3 protein: ASTGDLSTDTQY
J gene: TRBJ2-3
V gene: TRBV6-2/TRBV6-3
CDR3 length: 12

CDR3 protein: ASSPRYSYEQY
J gene: TRBJ2-7
V gene: TRBV3-1
CDR3 length: 11

CDR3 protein: ASSFRRDQPTYEQY
J gene: TRBJ2-7
V gene: TRBV28
CDR3 length: 14

CDR3 protein: ATLTGRSYNEQF
J gene: TRBJ2-1
V gene: TRBV13
CDR3 length: 12

CDR3 protein: ASRSPLYGTEAF
J gene: TRBJ1-1
V gene: TRBV12-3/TRBV12-4
CDR3 length: 12

CDR3 protein: AISESEVTYEQY
J gene: TRBJ2-7
V gene: TRBV10-3
CDR3 length: 12

CDR3 protein: ASSSGFGELF
J gene: TRBJ2-2
V gene: TRBV7-3
CDR3 length: 10

CDR3 protein: ASSSLDSNSYEQY
J gene: TRBJ2-7
V gene: TRBV7-6
CDR3 length: 13

CDR3 protein: ASSSDSGYYEQF
J gene: TRBJ2-1
V gene: TRBV11-3
CDR3 length: 12

CDR3 protein: ASTQLGDEQF
J gene: TRBJ2-1
V gene: TRBV12-3/TRBV12-4
CDR3 length: 10

CDR3 protein: ASSMDRVQPQH
J gene: TRBJ1-5
V gene: TRBV6-1
CDR3 length: 11

CDR3 protein: ASSPRTGGLGYT
J gene: TRBJ1-2
V gene: TRBV11-2
CDR3 length: 12

CDR3 protein: ASSLPHSFYGYT
J gene: TRBJ1-2
V gene: TRBV12-3/TRBV12-4
CDR3 length: 12

CDR3 protein: ASSLVRVTYNEQF
J gene: TRBJ2-1
V gene: TRBV7-9
CDR3 length: 13

CDR3 protein: ASSEDRMNYGYT
J gene: TRBJ1-2
V gene: TRBV2
CDR3 length: 12

CDR3 protein: ATSRREGNQPQH
J gene: TRBJ1-5
V gene: TRBV15
CDR3 length: 12

CDR3 protein: ASSSTGAGTEAF
J gene: TRBJ1-1
V gene: TRBV5-6
CDR3 length: 12

CDR3 protein: ASSGLWWGRGNEQF
J gene: TRBJ2-1
V gene: TRBV2
CDR3 length: 14

CDR3 protein: ASSLRESLDGYT
J gene: TRBJ1-2
V gene: TRBV28
CDR3 length: 12

CDR3 protein: ASSVDMGGVLTDTQY
J gene: TRBJ2-3
V gene: TRBV9
CDR3 length: 15

CDR3 protein: SVATSGRETQY
J gene: TRBJ2-5
V gene: TRBV29-1
CDR3 length: 11

CDR3 protein: SAAPSTDTQY
J gene: TRBJ2-3
V gene: TRBV20-1
CDR3 length: 10

CDR3 protein: ASSYSIVRVLGTDTQY
J gene: TRBJ2-3
V gene: TRBV6-6
CDR3 length: 16

CDR3 protein: ASTGAAPSEQY
J gene: TRBJ2-7
V gene: TRBV28
CDR3 length: 11

CDR3 protein: ASSEWDRVSEKLF
J gene: TRBJ1-4
V gene: TRBV6-2/TRBV6-3
CDR3 length: 13

CDR3 protein: ASSEGQGRGNEQF
J gene: TRBJ2-1
V gene: TRBV6-1
CDR3 length: 13